This T cell receptor beta chain is drawn from a study of CD8 T cells in Susac syndrome. For the study at large: Patients with Susac syndrome, at blood draw, were therapy-naive, on corticosteroids, or on intravenous immunoglobulin alone.

Study observations and caveats: A relatively small number of individuals underwent TCR sequencing and HLA analysis.

CDR1 is SEHNR, CDR2 FQNEAQ, per germline (reference sequence). The junction had 5 bases not matched to a gene; V was cut back by 5 bases and J by 6 bases. The CDR3 is made up of 15 amino acids. CD8+ and CD4+ T cells taken from blood had their TCR beta sequenced. Turning to this clonotype: As yet, its antigen is unknown.

The RNA input was about 0.5 to 1 ug, and it was reverse transcribed with random hexamers. TCRdb re-called the immunoSEQ multiplex PCR reads with MiXCR, one entry per CDR3 protein. The table lists 70,000 to 75,000 distinct CDR3 sequences, around 93% of them singletons. The genes are TRBV7-9 and TRBJ1-6; 9 bases match TRBD1. The origin of this receptor is a human donor with Susac syndrome. Input material: CD4+ T cells from PBMCs. The CDR3 nucleotides read TGTGCCAGCAGCGCGGGACAGGGATTTAATTCACCCCTCCACTTT. This sequence encodes CASSAGQGFNSPLHF.